This section outlines one TCR beta chain sequence together with its context. This sample is drawn from a study of T cell changes during pregnancy in multiple sclerosis. Clones were read by immunoSEQ multiplex PCR, and TCRdb kept only the in-frame ones, dropping some. The data contain roughly 100,000 clones, 92% of them singletons. Per germline, CDR1 SGHRS and CDR2 YFSETQ. The junction had 5 bases not matched to a gene; V was cut back by 2 bases and J by 4 bases. The CDR3 has 14 amino acids. The TCR was taken from a female donor with multiple sclerosis, enrolled in a pregnancy study. Here the sequenced sample was peripheral blood, taken after pregnancy. The gene calls are TRBV5-1 and TRBJ2-5; 7 bases agree with TRBD2. The CDR3 sequence: CASSLSLAGETQYF. Written as DNA, the CDR3 is TGCGCCAGCAGCTTAAGTTTAGCGGGAGAGACCCAGTACTTC.